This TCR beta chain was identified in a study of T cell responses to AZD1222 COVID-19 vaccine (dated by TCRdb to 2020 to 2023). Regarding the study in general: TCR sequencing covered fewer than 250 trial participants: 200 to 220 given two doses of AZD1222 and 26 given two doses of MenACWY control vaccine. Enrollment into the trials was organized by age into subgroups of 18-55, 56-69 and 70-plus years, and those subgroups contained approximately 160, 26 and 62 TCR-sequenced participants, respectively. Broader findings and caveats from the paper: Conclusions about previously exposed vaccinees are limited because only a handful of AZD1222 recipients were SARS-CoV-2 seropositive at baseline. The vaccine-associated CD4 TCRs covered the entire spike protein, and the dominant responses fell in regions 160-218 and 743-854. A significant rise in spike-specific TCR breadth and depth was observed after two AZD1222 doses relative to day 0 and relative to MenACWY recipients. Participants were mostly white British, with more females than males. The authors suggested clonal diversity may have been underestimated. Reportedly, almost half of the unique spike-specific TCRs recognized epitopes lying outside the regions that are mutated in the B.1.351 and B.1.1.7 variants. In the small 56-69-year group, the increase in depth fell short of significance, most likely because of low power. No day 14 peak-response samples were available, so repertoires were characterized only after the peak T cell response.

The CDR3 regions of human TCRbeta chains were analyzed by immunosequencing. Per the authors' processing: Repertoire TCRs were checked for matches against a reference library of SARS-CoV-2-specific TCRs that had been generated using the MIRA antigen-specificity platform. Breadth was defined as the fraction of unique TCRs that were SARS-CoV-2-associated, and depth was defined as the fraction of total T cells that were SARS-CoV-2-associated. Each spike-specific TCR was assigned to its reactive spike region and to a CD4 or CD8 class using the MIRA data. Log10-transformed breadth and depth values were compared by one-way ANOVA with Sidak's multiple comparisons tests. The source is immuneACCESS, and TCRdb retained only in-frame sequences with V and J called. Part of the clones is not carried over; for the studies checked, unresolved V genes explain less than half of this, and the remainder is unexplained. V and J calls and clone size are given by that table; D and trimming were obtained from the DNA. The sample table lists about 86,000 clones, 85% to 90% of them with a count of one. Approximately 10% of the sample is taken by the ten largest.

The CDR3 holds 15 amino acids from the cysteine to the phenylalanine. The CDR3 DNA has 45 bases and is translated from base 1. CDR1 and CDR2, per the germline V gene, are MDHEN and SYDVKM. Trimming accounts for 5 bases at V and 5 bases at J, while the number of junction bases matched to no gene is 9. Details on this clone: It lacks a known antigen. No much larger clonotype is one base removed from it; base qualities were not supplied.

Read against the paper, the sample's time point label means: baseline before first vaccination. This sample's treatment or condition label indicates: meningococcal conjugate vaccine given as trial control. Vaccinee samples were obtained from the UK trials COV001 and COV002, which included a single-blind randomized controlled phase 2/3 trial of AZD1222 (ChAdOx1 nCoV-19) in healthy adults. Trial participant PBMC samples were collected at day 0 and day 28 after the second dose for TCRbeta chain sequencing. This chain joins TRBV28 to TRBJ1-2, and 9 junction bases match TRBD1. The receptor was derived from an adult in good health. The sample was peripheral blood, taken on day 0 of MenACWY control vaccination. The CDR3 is CASSPPGQGQYGYTF. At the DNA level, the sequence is TGTGCCAGCAGTCCGCCGGGACAGGGTCAATATGGCTACACCTTC.